The following is a TCR beta chain sequence with its context. The target of this receptor is not known. CDR1 LNHDA and CDR2 SQIVND are derived from the germline V gene (reference sequence). There are 12 amino acids in the CDR3, from cysteine to phenylalanine inclusive. The retained sequence is limited to the CDR3, 36 bases, with the frame set at the first base. V was cut back by 10 bases and J by 3 bases, leaving a gap of 13 bases between them. The cohort consisted of 670 or so healthy bone marrow donors. At the time of sampling, every cohort member was nominally healthy, though immune exposures that went unrecorded were likely present. The donor was CMV seronegative and was included in the group of 352 seronegative cohort members. A peripheral blood sample was collected from each donor, and TCR beta sequencing was performed on peripheral blood mononuclear cells. Genomic DNA was extracted from the blood cell samples with the Qiagen DNeasy Blood Extraction Kit.

The record originates from a study of cytomegalovirus exposure and HLA in healthy donors (dated by TCRdb to 2016 to 2017). Regarding the research as a whole: In an earlier analysis of 450 to 750 of the donors, about 260 Gb of sequence data and just under 120 million unique TCR beta sequences from approximately 180 million T cells were reported. Genome-wide SNP genotypes for about 55% of the roughly 670 donors were used in a later genetic analysis, which treated that subset as a discovery cohort. In addition to the first cohort of 650 to 750 subjects, a separate validation cohort of some 120 different subjects was used. On average, around 240,000 unique TCR beta nucleotide sequences were sequenced per donor among some 420 genotyped donors of the cohort, with around 19% of those sequences being non-productive. Of the approximately 400 genotyped donors, around 81% fell in the genetic ancestry cluster associated with self-reported Caucasian donors. Every repertoire in the discovery cohort had been generated on one and the same sequencing platform. The number of typed donors differed by locus: about 629-630 for A, B, C, DRB1 and DQB1; some 500 for DQA1; 606 for DPA1; and 400 to 480 for DPB1. Rather than drawing on any new phenotypic data, the later analysis identified candidate immune exposures from TCR beta sequences and the way those sequences occurred across donors. HLA typing included class I and class II loci at four-digit resolution. The study aimed to test whether signatures of past pathogen exposure could be identified by cataloging public T cell receptors. An earlier analysis of 587 of the donors used high-throughput TCR beta sequencing to judge whether each TCR beta V gene segment behaved as functional or pseudogenic. Donor age, sex, ethnicity and CMV serostatus were compiled together with the repertoire data. The study profiled the T cell repertoires of some 610 subjects by immunosequencing and related them to cytomegalovirus serostatus. About 310 gigabases of sequencing data and tens of millions of unique TCR sequences were included in an early release covering 550 to 800 HLA-typed donors. To study patterns of TCR occurrence, a later analysis re-analyzed previously published TCR beta repertoires from 650 to 750 donors and added high-resolution HLA genotyping. To predict cytomegalovirus infection status, the study brought together high-throughput TCR immunosequencing, statistical association of individual TCRs with disease status, and machine learning. Roughly five DR-DQ haplotypes were handled as single units for association and clustering because linkage in the cohort was strong.

What the research found in general, with its limitations: Some IMGT-functional V segments, including TRBV6-2 and TRBV6-3, could not be told apart with the 87-base-pair reads, so those segments were excluded. In a later analysis, HLA-associated TCR beta chains showed more clonal expansion and lower generation probabilities than non-associated chains that were equally common. Strong co-occurrence of HLA alleles, especially DR and DQ, made assigning TCR associations to individual alleles difficult. Most TCR sequences were observed very rarely across donors, whereas some public TCRs were present in many individuals. Because HLA typing was missing for some donors at each locus, association tests included only the typed subset. In vitro tests confirmed that three of the cytomegalovirus-associated TCR beta chains recognize cytomegalovirus antigens. A later analysis associated about 17,000 TCR beta sequences with specific HLA alleles at a false discovery rate of 0.05. According to a later analysis, most CMV-associated TCR beta chains appeared to be HLA-restricted, and the HLA associations seemed to be driven largely by CMV exposure. Sequencing depth was assumed to be roughly uniform across donors in the presence/absence analyses, though that assumption may not hold. In an earlier analysis of some 500 of the donors, most TCR beta V segments appeared in productive rearrangements about 87% or about 30% of the time, broadly matching IMGT annotations. The classifier was reported to diagnose cytomegalovirus status with high specificity and sensitivity in both the original cohort and the validation cohort. The only immune exposure information available for the cohort was CMV serostatus. Correlated functional status among segregating V segments might be attributable to linkage disequilibrium, but an unknown experimental factor could not be ruled out. A further reported finding was that TCR beta sequences accurately predicted the HLA-A and HLA-B alleles for most subjects in the first cohort. In a later analysis, several top co-occurrence clusters were reported to appear linked to parvovirus B19, influenza, CMV and Epstein-Barr virus. A later analysis found that TCR association rates varied across HLA loci, with DRB1 alleles showing the most associated TCRs and HLA-C alleles the fewest. In a later genetic analysis, fewer N-insertions in productive TCRs were reported among donors in an Asian-associated ancestry cluster than the roughly 710-donor mean. The study gave a list of some 150 TCR beta chains associated with cytomegalovirus. A group of highly shared sequence variants was considered likely to be a technical artifact of the sequencing pipeline. An association between a missense DCLRE1C variant and V-gene and J-gene trimming of TCR beta chains was found in a later genetic analysis and replicated in an independent cohort. Fewer than 20 rarely observed V segments, including chromosome 9 orphons, were excluded from the earlier analysis of several hundred of the donors because counts were too low. According to the authors, the approach could potentially be generalized to other disease states and immunological phenotypes. In this cohort, only TCR beta chains were sequenced, and detectable features were limited by the absence of alpha or paired-chain data.

Library prep was done by the immunoSEQ multiplex PCR assay. For the multiplex PCR, a mixture combining 60 forward primers for TCR Vbeta segments and 13 reverse primers for TCR Jbeta segments was used. The CDR3 region of rearranged TCR beta genes was amplified from genomic DNA with a multiplex PCR assay. The Illumina HiSeq System was used to sequence the amplified TCR beta libraries as 87-base-pair reads. The authors processed their data as follows. A later analysis tallied 80 million to 95 million unique TCR beta chains across the 666 repertoires, and roughly 11 million of those chains were shared by two or more donors. A nearest-neighbor algorithm error-corrected the raw reads and collapsed the reads into unique sequences, merging closely related sequences to remove PCR and sequencing errors. V, D and J gene segments were assigned by aligning CDR3 sequences to IMGT reference sequences. For a sequence to be retained, at least a six-nucleotide match to both a V gene segment and a J gene segment was required. Rearrangements were classified as productive when the CDR3 lacked stop codons and remained in frame with V and J, and all other rearrangements were classified as non-productive. CDR3 was defined by IMGT convention, running from the second conserved V-encoded cysteine to the conserved J-encoded phenylalanine. Sequences without an unambiguous match to a single V gene segment were excluded from the earlier analysis of several hundred of the donors. In an earlier analysis of a few hundred of the donors, V segments were called functional above 56.7% productive rearrangements and were called segregating when the between-donor standard deviation exceeded 5%. A statistical classification framework was built to diagnose cytomegalovirus status from the catalog of TCR beta chain sequences. In a later analysis, TCR nucleotide sequences were compared against IMGT/GENE-DB human TR gene sequences so that V and J genes could be assigned. In a later analysis, CDR3 sequences and most-parsimonious VDJ recombination scenarios were assigned using the TCRdist pipeline. In a later analysis, each TCR beta chain was defined by its CDR3 amino acid sequence together with its V-gene family, and reads without a unique V-gene family were excluded. In a later analysis, 500 to 700 highly shared, low-generation-probability nucleotide sequences were removed to address suspected cross-contamination and a sequencing artifact. A later analysis calculated a clonal expansion index for each public chain from normalized within-repertoire ranks of inferred template counts. In a later analysis, generation probabilities were computed using a VDJ recombination model fitted to out-of-frame rearrangements, and the results were checked against IGoR. In a later analysis, TCR-TCR, TCR-HLA and TCR-CMV co-occurrence was scored with hypergeometric tests, and a repertoire-size bias correction was applied to TCR pairs. False discovery rates were estimated in a later analysis by permuting HLA or CMV assignments 20 times. In a later analysis, co-occurring TCRs were grouped using DBSCAN, and TCRdist sequence similarity was added for clustering within HLA-allele-positive subsets. Repertoires with fewer than 30,000 or more than 120,000 public chains were left out of co-occurrence clustering, as were about five repertoires with anomalous nucleotide sharing. The table was pulled from immuneACCESS by TCRdb, which kept in-frame rearrangements only. Such tables lose some clones; where checked, under half of the loss comes from unresolved V genes, and the rest has no known cause. V and J calls plus clone size are reproduced from that table; the DNA served to infer D and trimming. This sample's table has entries for 96,000 or so clones. The ten largest clones represent around 3.4% of the sample.

The rearranged chain carries TRBV19 and TRBJ2-7; possibly the D gene is TRBD1, per 5 matching bases. The sequenced sample was PBMCs. This sequence was found in a woman between 25 and 40 years old in good health and CMV-seronegative. The sequenced DNA: TGTGCCACCGGACACCTTGACTACGAGCAGTACTTC. This gives the protein CATGHLDYEQYF.